Included here is one TCR beta chain sequence, with context. These data come from a study of blood T cell repertoires in COVID-19. Looking at the study overall: Sites in the United States, Italy and Spain provided acute and convalescent COVID-19 samples. The analysed material was cDNA or gDNA that came from T cells, B-cell-depleted T cells, or PBMCs.

Per the authors' pipeline: From reference gene primer amplification, estimates of nucleated cell counts were derived. Produced via immunoSEQ multiplex PCR; TCRdb's table is partial and in-frame only. The DNA was the basis for D and trimming; V, J and clone size are from that table. The profile shows 100,000 to 120,000 clones, about 76% of them singletons. Sequenced: peripheral blood. The sequence derives from an older man with acute or convalescent COVID-19.

The CDR3 is CASSSPPGSSSGNTIYF. The CDR3 coding sequence is TGTGCCAGCAGCTCCCCACCTGGTTCTAGCTCTGGAAACACCATATATTTT. The chain recombines TRBV7-2 with TRBJ1-3; no definite D call. The germline V gene has CDR1 SGHTA and CDR2 FQGNSA. With 4 bases removed from V and 0 bases from J, the gap between germline ends came to 16 bases. This CDR3 spans 17 amino acids.